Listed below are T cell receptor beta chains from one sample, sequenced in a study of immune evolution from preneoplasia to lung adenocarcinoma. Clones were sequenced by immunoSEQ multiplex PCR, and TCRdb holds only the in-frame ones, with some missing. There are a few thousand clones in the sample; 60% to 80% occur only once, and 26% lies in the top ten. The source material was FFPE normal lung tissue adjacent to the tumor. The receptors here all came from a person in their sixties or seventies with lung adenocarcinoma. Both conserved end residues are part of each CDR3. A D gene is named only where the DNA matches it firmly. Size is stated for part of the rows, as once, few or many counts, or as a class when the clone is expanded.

cdr3_aa: CSASGGEQYF
cdr3_nt: TGCAGTGCTAGCGGGGGCGAGCAGTACTTC
clone_size: -
cdr3_length: 10
v_call: TRBV20-1
j_call: TRBJ2-7
d_call: -

cdr3_aa: CASRGATQEKLFF
cdr3_nt: TGTGCCAGCAGGGGGGCTACTCAGGAAAAACTGTTTTTT
clone_size: few
cdr3_length: 13
v_call: TRBV6-1
j_call: TRBJ1-4
d_call: -

cdr3_aa: CASSLRPGTGNTEAFF
cdr3_nt: TGTGCCAGCAGCTTACGTCCCGGGACAGGGAACACTGAAGCTTTCTTT
clone_size: -
cdr3_length: 16
v_call: TRBV11-1
j_call: TRBJ1-1
d_call: TRBD1

cdr3_aa: CAWSAPGRWNNQPQHF
cdr3_nt: TGTGCCTGGAGTGCCCCCGGGCGGTGGAACAATCAGCCCCAGCATTTT
clone_size: -
cdr3_length: 16
v_call: TRBV30
j_call: TRBJ1-5
d_call: -

cdr3_aa: CATQDVGGGAETDTQYF
cdr3_nt: TGTGCCACCCAGGATGTGGGCGGGGGGGCCGAGACAGATACGCAGTATTTT
clone_size: -
cdr3_length: 17
v_call: TRBV10-3
j_call: TRBJ2-3
d_call: TRBD2

cdr3_aa: CASSQTLRYEQYF
cdr3_nt: TGTGCCAGCAGCCAGACCCTGAGATACGAGCAGTACTTC
clone_size: -
cdr3_length: 13
v_call: TRBV4-2
j_call: TRBJ2-7
d_call: -

cdr3_aa: CSVSVGGDTEAFF
cdr3_nt: TGCAGCGTTTCCGTAGGGGGGGACACTGAAGCTTTCTTT
clone_size: -
cdr3_length: 13
v_call: TRBV29-1
j_call: TRBJ1-1
d_call: -

cdr3_aa: CASTVGGDYTEQYF
cdr3_nt: TGTGCCAGCACCGTTGGGGGGGACTACACCGAGCAGTACTTC
clone_size: -
cdr3_length: 14
v_call: TRBV6-6
j_call: TRBJ2-7
d_call: TRBD2

cdr3_aa: CASRYRGGTYEQYF
cdr3_nt: TGTGCCAGCAGGTATAGGGGGGGAACCTACGAGCAGTACTTC
clone_size: -
cdr3_length: 14
v_call: TRBV2
j_call: TRBJ2-7
d_call: -

cdr3_aa: CSVEIGGYGYTF
cdr3_nt: TGCAGCGTTGAAATTGGCGGCTATGGCTACACCTTC
clone_size: -
cdr3_length: 12
v_call: TRBV29-1
j_call: TRBJ1-2
d_call: -

cdr3_aa: CAWGEGRVRSYGYTF
cdr3_nt: TGTGCCTGGGGCGAAGGCAGGGTTCGATCCTATGGCTACACCTTC
clone_size: few
cdr3_length: 15
v_call: TRBV30
j_call: TRBJ1-2
d_call: -

cdr3_aa: CASSLDVLTNSPLHF
cdr3_nt: TGTGCCAGCAGCTTAGATGTGTTGACAAATTCACCCCTCCACTTT
clone_size: -
cdr3_length: 15
v_call: TRBV11-1
j_call: TRBJ1-6
d_call: -

cdr3_aa: CASSEVAGVIQETQYF
cdr3_nt: TGTGCCAGCAGTGAGGTAGCGGGGGTGATCCAAGAGACCCAGTACTTC
clone_size: -
cdr3_length: 16
v_call: TRBV2
j_call: TRBJ2-5
d_call: TRBD2

cdr3_aa: CATSIPREGGAYEQYF
cdr3_nt: TGTGCCACCAGCATTCCTCGGGAGGGGGGGGCCTACGAGCAGTACTTC
clone_size: -
cdr3_length: 16
v_call: TRBV15
j_call: TRBJ2-7
d_call: TRBD2

cdr3_aa: CASSVGGGPNQPQHF
cdr3_nt: TGTGCCAGCAGCGTAGGGGGGGGCCCCAATCAGCCCCAGCATTTT
clone_size: -
cdr3_length: 15
v_call: TRBV9
j_call: TRBJ1-5
d_call: -

cdr3_aa: CASSTHRQGYGYTF
cdr3_nt: TGTGCCAGCAGTACGCATCGACAGGGCTATGGCTACACCTTC
clone_size: -
cdr3_length: 14
v_call: TRBV27
j_call: TRBJ1-2
d_call: TRBD1

cdr3_aa: CASSSGYGYTF
cdr3_nt: TGTGCCAGCAGTTCCGGTTATGGCTACACCTTC
clone_size: -
cdr3_length: 11
v_call: TRBV27
j_call: TRBJ1-2
d_call: -